The 6 T cell receptor beta chains below were found in one sample sequenced in a study of low-dose radiotherapy and immunotherapy resistance in tumors. cDNA synthesis used a TRAV/TRBV-specific primer set for both chains. TCR amplification ran approximately 22 PCR cycles using constant-region and V-primer adapter primers. TCRdb recomputed calls from the reads with MiXCR, one row per CDR3 protein. This table has about 11,000 distinct CDR3 sequences, less than 75% appearing once. All receptors come from a human donor with advanced metastatic prostate, ovarian, gallbladder or colorectal cancer (not recorded which). This table probably holds off-target reads from a library built for another chain.

The chain combines TRBV24-1 with TRBJ2-1, with D perhaps TRBD1 (5 bases). The germline V gene encodes CDR1 KGHDR and CDR2 SFDVKD. The CDR3 is 15 residues long. Trimming left V 4 bases short and J 6 bases short, with 15 bases between. The CDR3 nucleotides are TGTGCCACCAGTGAACCTGGGGCTACCCCCAATGAGCAGTTCTTC. Translated: CATSEPGATPNEQFF.

The sample holds a few counts of this clonotype. The chain is built from TRBV9 and TRBJ1-4, with unresolved D. Germline CDR1 reads SGDLS; CDR2 reads YYNGEE. The CDR3 is made up of 13 amino acids. V gave up 4 bases and J gave up 5 bases, with 9 bases separating them. The CDR3 region is CASSTGLNEKLFF. The CDR3 DNA is TGTGCCAGCAGCACCGGGCTGAATGAAAAACTGTTTTTT.

V usage is TRBV7-2 and J usage is TRBJ2-3, with D perhaps being TRBD1 or TRBD2 (5 bases each). Germline loops: CDR1 SGHTA, CDR2 FQGNSA. The V end was cut by 5 bases, the J end by 7 bases, with 19 bases between. The CDR3 contains 15 residues. Here the CDR3 DNA reads TGTGCCAGCAGCGAACTCGGGACCCAGGGTAATACGCAGTATTTT. Protein sequence: CASSELGTQGNTQYF. The full variable domain, rest sourced from reference TRBV7-2 and TRBJ2-3, is GAGVSQSPSNKVTEKGKDVELRCDPISGHTALYWYRQSLGQGLEFLIYFQGNSAPDKSGLPSDRFSAERTGGSVSTLTIQRTQQEDSAVYLCASSELGTQGNTQYFGPGTRLTVL.

The V gene is TRBV5-1, the J gene TRBJ2-2; no firm D call. Germline loops: CDR1 SGHRS, CDR2 YFSETQ. The CDR3 is 15 amino acids. V dropped 2 bases and J dropped 4 bases, with 12 bases sitting between them. CDR3 region: CASSLRTGSTGELFF. The DNA of the CDR3 is TGCGCCAGCAGCTTAAGGACGGGTTCCACCGGGGAGCTGTTTTTT.

Regarding this clonotype: At one boundary the junction diverges from the germline segment, which might be a read error. This sequence joins TRBV5-1 and TRBJ1-1, with 8 bases fitting TRBD1. This CDR3 region has 15 residues. The germline gives CDR1 SGHRS, CDR2 YFSETQ. DNA for the CDR3: TGTGCCAGCAGCAAGACAGGGGCCGGAAACACTGAAGCTTTCTTT. This sequence encodes CASSKTGAGNTEAFF. The complete variable domain, with remaining parts taken from reference TRBV5-1 and TRBJ1-1, reads KAGVTQTPRYLIKTRGQQVTLSCSPISGHRSVSWYQQTPGQGLQFLFEYFSETQRNKGNFPGRFSGRQFSNSRSEMNVSTLELGDSALYLCASSKTGAGNTEAFFGQGTRLTVV.

This sequence joins TRBV6-6 and TRBJ1-1; maybe TRBD1 (6 bases). V was trimmed by 2 bases and J by 5 bases, leaving 15 bases between them. The germline V gene encodes CDR1 MNHNY and CDR2 SVGAGI (reference sequence). The CDR3 has 15 amino acids. CDR3 nucleotide sequence: TGTGCCAGCAGTTACCCTCAGGGGAGGGGGACTGAAGCTTTCTTT. Protein: CASSYPQGRGTEAFF.